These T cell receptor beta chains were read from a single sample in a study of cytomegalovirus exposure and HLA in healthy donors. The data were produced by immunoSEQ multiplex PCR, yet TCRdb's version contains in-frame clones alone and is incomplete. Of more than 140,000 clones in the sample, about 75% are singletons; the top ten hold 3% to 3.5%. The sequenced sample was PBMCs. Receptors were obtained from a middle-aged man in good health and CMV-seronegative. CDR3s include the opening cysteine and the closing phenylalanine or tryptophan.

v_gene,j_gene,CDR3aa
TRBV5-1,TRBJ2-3,CASSLEGQTTDTQYF
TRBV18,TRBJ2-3,CASSPRAGVPTDTQYF
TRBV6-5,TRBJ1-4,CASSYSRQVGPEKLFF
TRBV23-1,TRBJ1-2,CASSQSNRNVRDRGTYGYTF
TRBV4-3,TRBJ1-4,CASSQERPGGNEKLFF
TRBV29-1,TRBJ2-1,CSVDSSGTGVGNEQFF
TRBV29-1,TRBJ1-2,CSVTTGSNYGYTF
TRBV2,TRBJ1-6,CASRPSSYNSPLHF
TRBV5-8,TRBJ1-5,CASSSHNQPQHF
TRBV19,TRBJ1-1,CASKGGRGRFNTEAFF
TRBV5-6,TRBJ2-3,CASSPGLAGGHDTQYF
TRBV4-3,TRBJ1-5,CASSQEADQPQHF
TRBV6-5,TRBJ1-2,CASSSAIWSDGYTF
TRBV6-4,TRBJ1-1,CASSATAGADTEAFF
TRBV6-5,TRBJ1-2,CASSYAGDYGYTF
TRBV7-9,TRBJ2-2,CASSPGLAGTGELFF
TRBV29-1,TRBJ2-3,CSVEGSGGSTDTQYF
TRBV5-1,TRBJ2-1,CASSTTSGGAPNEQFF
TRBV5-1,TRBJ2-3,CASSPGRGSSTDTQYF
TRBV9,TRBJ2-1,CASSVVPGGSNEQFF
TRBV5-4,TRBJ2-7,CASSLGGTGRSEQYF
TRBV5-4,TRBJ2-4,CASSLAGGLAKNIQYF
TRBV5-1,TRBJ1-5,CASSPGDGFGQPQHF
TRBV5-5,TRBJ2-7,CASSLGTGGLRYEQYF
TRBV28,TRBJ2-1,CASSLTGGGRYNEQFF
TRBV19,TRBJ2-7,CASSMQVTYEQYF
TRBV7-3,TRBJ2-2,CASSPLVVDREPGELFF
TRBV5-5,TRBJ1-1,CASSLQGNTEAFF
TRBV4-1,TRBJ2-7,CASSRVDRAEQYF
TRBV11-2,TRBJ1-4,CASSLGQGVEKLFF
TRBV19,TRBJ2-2,CASSILRNTGELFF
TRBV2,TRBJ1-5,CASSSRQARNQPQHF
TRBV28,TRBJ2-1,CASSPGGAVPRQFF
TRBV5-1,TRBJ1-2,CASSSGTAGYGYTF
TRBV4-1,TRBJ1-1,CASSLSPLLNTEAFF
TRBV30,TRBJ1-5,CAWSSPGTTDQPQHF
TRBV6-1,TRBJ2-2,CASRRQGTGELFF
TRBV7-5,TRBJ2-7,CVRSLAGTGRGYEQYF
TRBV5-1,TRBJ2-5,CASSRNRERETQYF